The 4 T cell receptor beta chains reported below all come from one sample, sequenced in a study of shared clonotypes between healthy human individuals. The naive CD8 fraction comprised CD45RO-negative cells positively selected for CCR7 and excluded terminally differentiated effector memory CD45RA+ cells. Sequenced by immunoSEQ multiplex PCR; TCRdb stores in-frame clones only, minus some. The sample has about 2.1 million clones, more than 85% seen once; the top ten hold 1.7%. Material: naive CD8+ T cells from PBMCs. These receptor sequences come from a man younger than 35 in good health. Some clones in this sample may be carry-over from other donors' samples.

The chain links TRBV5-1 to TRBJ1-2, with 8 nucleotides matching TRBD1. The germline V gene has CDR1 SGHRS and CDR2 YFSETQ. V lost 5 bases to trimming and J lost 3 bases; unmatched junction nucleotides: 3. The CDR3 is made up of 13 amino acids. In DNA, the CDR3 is TGCGCCAGCAGGGAGACAGGGGACTATGGCTACACCTTC. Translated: CASRETGDYGYTF. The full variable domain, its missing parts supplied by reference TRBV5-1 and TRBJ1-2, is KAGVTQTPRYLIKTRGQQVTLSCSPISGHRSVSWYQQTPGQGLQFLFEYFSETQRNKGNFPGRFSGRQFSNSRSEMNVSTLELGDSALYLCASRETGDYGYTFGSGTRLTVV.

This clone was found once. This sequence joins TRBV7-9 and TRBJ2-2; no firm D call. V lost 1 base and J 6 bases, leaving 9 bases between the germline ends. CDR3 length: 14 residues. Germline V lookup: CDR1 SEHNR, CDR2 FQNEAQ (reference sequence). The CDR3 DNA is TGTGCCAGCAGCTTAGTACAGTCCTCCGGGGAGCTGTTTTTT. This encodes CASSLVQSSGELFF.

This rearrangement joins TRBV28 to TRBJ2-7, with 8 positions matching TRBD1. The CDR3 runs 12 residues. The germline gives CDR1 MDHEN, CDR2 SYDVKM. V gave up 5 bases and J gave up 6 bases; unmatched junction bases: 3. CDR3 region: CASSPRGPEQYF. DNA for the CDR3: TGTGCCAGCAGTCCCAGGGGGCCCGAGCAGTACTTC.

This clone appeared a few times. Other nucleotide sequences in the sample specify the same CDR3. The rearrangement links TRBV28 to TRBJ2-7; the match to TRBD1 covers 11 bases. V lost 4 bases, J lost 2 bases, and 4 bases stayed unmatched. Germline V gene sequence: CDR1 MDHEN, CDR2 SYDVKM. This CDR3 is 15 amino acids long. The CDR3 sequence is CASSSRDRGTYEQYF. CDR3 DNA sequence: TGTGCCAGCAGTTCCCGGGACAGGGGGACCTACGAGCAGTACTTC.